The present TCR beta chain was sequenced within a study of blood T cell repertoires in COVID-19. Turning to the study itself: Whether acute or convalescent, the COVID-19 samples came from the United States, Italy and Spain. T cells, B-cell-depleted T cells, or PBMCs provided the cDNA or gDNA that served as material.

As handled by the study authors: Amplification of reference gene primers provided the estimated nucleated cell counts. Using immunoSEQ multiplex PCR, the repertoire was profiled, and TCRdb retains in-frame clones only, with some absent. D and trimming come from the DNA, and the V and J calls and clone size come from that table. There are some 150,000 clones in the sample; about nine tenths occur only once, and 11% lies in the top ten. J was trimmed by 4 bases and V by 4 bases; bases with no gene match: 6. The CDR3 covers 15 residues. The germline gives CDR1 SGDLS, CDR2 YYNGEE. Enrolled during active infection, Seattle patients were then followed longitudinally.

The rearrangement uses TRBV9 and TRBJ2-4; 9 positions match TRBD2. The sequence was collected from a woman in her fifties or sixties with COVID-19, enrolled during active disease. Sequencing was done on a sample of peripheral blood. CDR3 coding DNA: TGTGCCAGCAGCCTAGAGGGACTAGCAAAAAACATTCAGTACTTC. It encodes CASSLEGLAKNIQYF.